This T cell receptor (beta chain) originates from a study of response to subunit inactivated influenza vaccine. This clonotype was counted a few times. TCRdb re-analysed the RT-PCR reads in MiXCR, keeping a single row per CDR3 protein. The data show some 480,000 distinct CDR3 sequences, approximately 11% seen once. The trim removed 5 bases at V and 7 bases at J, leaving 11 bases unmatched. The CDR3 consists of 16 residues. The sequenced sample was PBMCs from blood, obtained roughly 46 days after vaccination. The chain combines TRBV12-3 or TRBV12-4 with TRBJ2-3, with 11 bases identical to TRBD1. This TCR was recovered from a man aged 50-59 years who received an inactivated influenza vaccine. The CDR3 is CASSQTPGQGGYTQYF. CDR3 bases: TGTGCCAGCAGTCAAACTCCGGGACAGGGGGGATATACGCAGTATTTT.